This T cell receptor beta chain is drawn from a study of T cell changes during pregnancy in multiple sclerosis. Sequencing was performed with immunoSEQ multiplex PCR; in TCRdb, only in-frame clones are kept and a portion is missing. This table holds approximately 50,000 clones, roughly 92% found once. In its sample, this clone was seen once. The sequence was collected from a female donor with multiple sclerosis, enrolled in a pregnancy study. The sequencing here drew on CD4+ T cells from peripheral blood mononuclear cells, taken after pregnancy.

CDR3 amino acids: CATGGLLNQPQHF. DNA of the CDR3: TGTGCCACCGGGGGGCTCCTAAATCAGCCCCAGCATTTT. The V and J genes are TRBV28 and TRBJ1-5; possible D gene TRBD1, 6 bases. Per germline, CDR1 MDHEN and CDR2 SYDVKM. The CDR3 spans 13 residues. Trimming cost V 10 bases and J 4 bases, with 14 bases left between them.